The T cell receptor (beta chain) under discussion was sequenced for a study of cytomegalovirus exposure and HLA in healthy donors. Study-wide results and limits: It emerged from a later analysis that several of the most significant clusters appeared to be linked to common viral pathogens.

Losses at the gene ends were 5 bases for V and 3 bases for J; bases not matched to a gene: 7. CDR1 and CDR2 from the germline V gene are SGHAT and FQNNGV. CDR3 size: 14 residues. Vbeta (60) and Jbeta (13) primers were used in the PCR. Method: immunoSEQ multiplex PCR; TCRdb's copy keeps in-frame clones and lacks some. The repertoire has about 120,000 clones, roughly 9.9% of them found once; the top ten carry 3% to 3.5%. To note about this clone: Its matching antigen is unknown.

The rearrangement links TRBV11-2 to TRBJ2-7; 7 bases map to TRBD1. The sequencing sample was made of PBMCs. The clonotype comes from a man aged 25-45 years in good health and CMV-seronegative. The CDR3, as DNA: TGTGCCAGCAGCGTCCGGGACAGATACTACGAGCAGTACTTC. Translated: CASSVRDRYYEQYF.